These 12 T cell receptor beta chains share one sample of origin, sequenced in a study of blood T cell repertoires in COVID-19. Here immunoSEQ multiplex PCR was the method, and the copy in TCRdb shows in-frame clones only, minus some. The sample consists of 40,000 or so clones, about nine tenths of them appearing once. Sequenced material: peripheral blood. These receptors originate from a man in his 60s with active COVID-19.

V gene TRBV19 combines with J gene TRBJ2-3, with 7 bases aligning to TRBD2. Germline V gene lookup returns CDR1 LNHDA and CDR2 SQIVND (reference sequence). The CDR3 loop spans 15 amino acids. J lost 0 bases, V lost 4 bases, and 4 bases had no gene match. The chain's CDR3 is CASSTTSASTDTQYF. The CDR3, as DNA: TGTGCCAGTAGTACTACTAGCGCAAGCACAGATACGCAGTATTTT.

For the CDR3, the DNA is TGTGCCAGCACCCGGACGGGGGCTAACTATGGCTACACCTTC. Its translation: CASTRTGANYGYTF. The rearrangement uses TRBV6-5 and TRBJ1-2, with a weak D call TRBD1 (5 bases). Trimming left V 7 bases short and J 0 bases short, with 12 bases between. Germline CDR1 MNHEY, CDR2 SVGAGI. The CDR3 loop spans 14 amino acids.

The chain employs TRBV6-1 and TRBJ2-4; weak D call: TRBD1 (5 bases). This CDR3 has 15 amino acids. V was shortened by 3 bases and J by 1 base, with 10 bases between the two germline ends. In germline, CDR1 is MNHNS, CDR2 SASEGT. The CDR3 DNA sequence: TGTGCCAGCAGTGATCAGGGCCTGGCCAAAAACATTCAGTACTTC. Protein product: CASSDQGLAKNIQYF.

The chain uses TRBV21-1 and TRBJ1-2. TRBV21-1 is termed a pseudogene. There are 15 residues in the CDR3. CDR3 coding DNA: TGTGCCAGCAGCACTTCGAGAATGTGCAACTATGGCTACACCTTC. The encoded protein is CASSTSRMCNYGYTF.

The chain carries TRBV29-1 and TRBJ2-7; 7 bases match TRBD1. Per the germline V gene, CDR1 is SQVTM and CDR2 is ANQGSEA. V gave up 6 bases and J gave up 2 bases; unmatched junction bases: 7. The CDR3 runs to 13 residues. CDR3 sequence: CSVLIQGAYEQYF. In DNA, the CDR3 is TGCAGCGTCTTAATCCAGGGGGCCTACGAGCAGTACTTC.

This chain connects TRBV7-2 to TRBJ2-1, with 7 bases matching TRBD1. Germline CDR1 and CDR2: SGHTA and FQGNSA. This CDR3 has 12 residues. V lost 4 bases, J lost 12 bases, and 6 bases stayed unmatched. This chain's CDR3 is CASSSEQGPQFF. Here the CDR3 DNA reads TGTGCCAGCAGCTCCGAACAGGGGCCGCAGTTCTTC.

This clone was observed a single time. The CDR3 DNA reads TGTGCCAGTAGTATGACGGGAATTAATGAAAAACTGTTTTTT. It specifies CASSMTGINEKLFF. The V call is TRBV19, the J call TRBJ1-4; unclear D gene. The CDR3 is 14 amino acids. V lost 3 bases to trimming and J lost 4 bases, with 9 bases between them. Germline assignment: CDR1 LNHDA and CDR2 SQIVND (reference sequence).

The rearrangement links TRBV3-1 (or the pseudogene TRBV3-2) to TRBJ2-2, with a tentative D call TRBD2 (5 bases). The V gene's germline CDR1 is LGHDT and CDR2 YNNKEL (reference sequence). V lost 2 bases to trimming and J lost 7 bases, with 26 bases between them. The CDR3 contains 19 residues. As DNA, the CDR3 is TGTGCCAGCAGCCAAAGCGAGACCCGAGGACTCCTTCTCGGCGGGGAGCTGTTTTTT. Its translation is CASSQSETRGLLLGGELFF.

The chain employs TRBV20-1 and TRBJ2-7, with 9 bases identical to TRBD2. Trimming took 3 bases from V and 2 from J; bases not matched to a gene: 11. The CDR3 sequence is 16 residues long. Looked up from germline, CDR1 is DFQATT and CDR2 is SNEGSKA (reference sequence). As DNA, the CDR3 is TGCAGTGCTAGTGATCTAGCGGGATTATCAACCTACGAGCAGTACTTC. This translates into CSASDLAGLSTYEQYF.

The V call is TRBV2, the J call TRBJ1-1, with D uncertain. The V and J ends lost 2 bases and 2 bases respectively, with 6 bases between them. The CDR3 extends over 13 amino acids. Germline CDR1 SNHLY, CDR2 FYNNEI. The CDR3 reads CASSEYRNTEAFF. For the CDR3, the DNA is TGTGCCAGCAGTGAATATCGTAACACTGAAGCTTTCTTT.

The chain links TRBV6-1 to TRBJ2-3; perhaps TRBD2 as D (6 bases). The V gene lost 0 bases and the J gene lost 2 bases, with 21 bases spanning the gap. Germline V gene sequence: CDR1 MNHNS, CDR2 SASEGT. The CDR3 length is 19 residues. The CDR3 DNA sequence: TGTGCCAGCAGTGAAGCGGTCCTCGGAGGGGCGGGGATCACAGATACGCAGTATTTT. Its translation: CASSEAVLGGAGITDTQYF.

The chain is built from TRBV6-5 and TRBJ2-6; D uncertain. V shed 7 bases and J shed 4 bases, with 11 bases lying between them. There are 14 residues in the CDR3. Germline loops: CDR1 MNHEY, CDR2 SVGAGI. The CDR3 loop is CASTGRSGANVLTF. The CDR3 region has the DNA TGTGCCAGCACAGGTCGGTCCGGGGCCAACGTCCTGACTTTC.